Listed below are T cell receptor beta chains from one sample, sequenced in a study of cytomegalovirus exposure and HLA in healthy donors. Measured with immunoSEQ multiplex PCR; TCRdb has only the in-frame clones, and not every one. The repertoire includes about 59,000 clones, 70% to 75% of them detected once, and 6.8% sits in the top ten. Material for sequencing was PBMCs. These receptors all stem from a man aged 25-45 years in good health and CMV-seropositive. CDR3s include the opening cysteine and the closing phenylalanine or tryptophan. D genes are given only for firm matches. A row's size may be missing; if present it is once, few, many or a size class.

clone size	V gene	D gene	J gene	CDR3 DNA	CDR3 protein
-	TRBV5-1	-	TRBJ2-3	TGCGCCAGCAAGCGGTCAAGCACAGATACGCAGTATTTT	CASKRSSTDTQYF
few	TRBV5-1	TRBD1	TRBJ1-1	TGCGCCAGCAGTTGGACAGGGGGCGGGAACACTGAAGCTTTCTTT	CASSWTGGGNTEAFF
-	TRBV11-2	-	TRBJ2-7	TGTGCCAGCAGCTTCGGAGTCGAGCAGTACTTC	CASSFGVEQYF
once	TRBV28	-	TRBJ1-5	TGTGCCAGCAGTTCTCCGGGTATCAATCAGCCCCAGCATTTT	CASSSPGINQPQHF
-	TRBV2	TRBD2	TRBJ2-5	TGTGCCAGCAGTGAACGACCGCGGGGGACGTACCAAGAGACCCAGTACTTC	CASSERPRGTYQETQYF
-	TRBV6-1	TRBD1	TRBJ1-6	TGTGCCAGCAGTGAAAGGACAGGGGAATCACCCCTCCACTTT	CASSERTGESPLHF
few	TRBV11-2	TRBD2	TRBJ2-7	TGTGCCAGCAGCTGGGGACTAGCGGGGGGGCGATACGAGCAGTACTTC	CASSWGLAGGRYEQYF
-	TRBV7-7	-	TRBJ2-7	TGTGCCAGCAGCTTATCCTCATCTATGGAGCAGTACTTC	CASSLSSSMEQYF
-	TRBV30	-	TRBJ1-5	TGTGCCTGGAGTGTACAGGGTAATCAGCCCCAGCATTTT	CAWSVQGNQPQHF
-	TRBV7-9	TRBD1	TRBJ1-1	TGTGCCAGCAGCTTAGTTGGGACAGGGAACACTGAAGCTTTCTTT	CASSLVGTGNTEAFF
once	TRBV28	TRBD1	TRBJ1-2	TGTGCCAGCAGTTCCTCCGGGACAGGGGGCGCCAACTATGGCTACACCTTC	CASSSSGTGGANYGYTF
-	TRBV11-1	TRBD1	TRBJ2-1	TGTGCCAGCAGCTTGACAGGGGTATCCTACAATGAGCAGTTCTTC	CASSLTGVSYNEQFF
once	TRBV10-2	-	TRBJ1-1	TGCGCCAGCAGTGATTACAGGATTCATGAAGCTTTCTTT	CASSDYRIHEAFF
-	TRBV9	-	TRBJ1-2	TGTGCCAGCAGCGCTTCCACGGCCCTAGGCTATGGCTACACCTTC	CASSASTALGYGYTF
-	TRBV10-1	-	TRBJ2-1	TGCGCCAGCAGTGAGGGACTTCCTAATGAGCAGTTCTTC	CASSEGLPNEQFF
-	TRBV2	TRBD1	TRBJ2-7	TGTGCCAGCAGTGGACAGGGGGTCCACGAGCAGTACTTC	CASSGQGVHEQYF
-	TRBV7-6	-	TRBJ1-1	TGTGCCAGCAGCCCCCAGAACACTGAAGCTTTCTTT	CASSPQNTEAFF
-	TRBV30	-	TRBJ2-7	TGTGCCTGGAAACCTGAAGACAGACAATACGAGCAGTACTTC	CAWKPEDRQYEQYF
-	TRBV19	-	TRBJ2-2	TGTGCCAGTAGTTTAGACGGACTCGGGGAGCTGTTTTTT	CASSLDGLGELFF
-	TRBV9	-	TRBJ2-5	TGTGCCAGCAGCGTAGGGACTCAGCAAGAGACCCAGTACTTC	CASSVGTQQETQYF
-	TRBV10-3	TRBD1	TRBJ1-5	TGTGCCATCAGTGAGTCGGGGACAGGTGAGTGGCCCCAGCATTTT	CAISESGTGEWPQHF
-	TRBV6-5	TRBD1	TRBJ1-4	TGTGCCAGCAGAACAGGGGAACGAGAAAAACTGTTTTTT	CASRTGEREKLFF
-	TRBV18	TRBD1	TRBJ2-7	TGTGCCAGCTCGAGGGGGGAAGGGACAGGGTCCTACGAGCAGTACTTC	CASSRGEGTGSYEQYF
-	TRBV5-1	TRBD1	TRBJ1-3	TGCGCCAGCAGCAGGACAGGGGGCGAGGACACCATATATTTT	CASSRTGGEDTIYF
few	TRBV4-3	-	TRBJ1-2	TGCGCCAGCAGCCCTCGAGACAGGACGAGCGTTGGCTACACCTTC	CASSPRDRTSVGYTF
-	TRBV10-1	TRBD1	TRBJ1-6	TGCGCCAGCAGTGAGTCCAGGGGGAAGAATTCACCCCTCCACTTT	CASSESRGKNSPLHF
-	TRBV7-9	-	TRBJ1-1	TGTGCCGCAGCAAGGGGTTTGGGGGAAGCTTTCTTT	CAAARGLGEAFF
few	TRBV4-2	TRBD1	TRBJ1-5	TGTGCCAGCAGCAAGGGACAGAGTCTCAATCAGCCCCAGCATTTT	CASSKGQSLNQPQHF
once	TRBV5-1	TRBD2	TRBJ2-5	TGCGCCAGCAGCTTTAGGCGGGAGGAGACCCAGTACTTC	CASSFRREETQYF
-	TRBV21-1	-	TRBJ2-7	TGTACCAGCAGCAAAGGACACTCCTACGAGCAGTACTTC	CTSSKGHSYEQYF
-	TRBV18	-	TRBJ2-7	TGTGCCAGCTCACCCTTCGGGGAATACGAGCAGTACTTC	CASSPFGEYEQYF